This TCR beta chain came from a study of cytomegalovirus exposure and HLA in healthy donors. General study results and limits: 164 TCR beta chains were listed as cytomegalovirus-associated.

As to this clone: What it binds is unknown.

PCR involved 60 Vbeta and 13 Jbeta primers. This table comes from immunoSEQ multiplex PCR, and its TCRdb copy is limited to in-frame clones, with some not included. Counted here are about 140,000 clones, 75% to 85% occurring once; the ten biggest clones make up approximately 2.5%. CDR3 length: 13 amino acids. Trimming pared 2 bases from V and 5 bases from J, leaving 10 bases between. Germline CDR1 reads SGDLS; CDR2 reads YYNGEE. Source material: PBMCs. This chain joins TRBV9 and TRBJ1-1; D remains unclear. The TCR originated in a middle-aged man in good health and CMV-seronegative. CDR3 sequence (DNA): TGTGCCAGCAGCGTTGATTGGAGAACTGAAGCTTTCTTT. This sequence encodes CASSVDWRTEAFF.